A single sample gave rise to the 6 T cell receptor beta chains below, sequenced in a study of blood T cell repertoires in COVID-19. Some clones are missing from TCRdb's copy, which holds only in-frame ones; the method was immunoSEQ multiplex PCR. The sample lists roughly 280,000 clones; roughly 86% were seen once. Input material: peripheral blood. These receptors came from a man aged 35 to 55 with active or convalescent COVID-19.

The V call is TRBV2, the J call TRBJ1-2; 8 nucleotides line up with TRBD1. This CDR3 has 13 residues. Germline assignment: CDR1 SNHLY and CDR2 FYNNEI. J was trimmed by 8 bases and V by 7 bases; bases with no gene match: 9. The CDR3 DNA reads TGTGCCAGCACGGACAGGGAGATTGGGGGCTACACCTTC. Translation: CASTDREIGGYTF.

For the CDR3, the DNA is TGTGCCAGCAGTTTCAGGATGTTGGATGGCTACACCTTC. Its translation is CASSFRMLDGYTF. The chain uses TRBV28 and TRBJ1-2; D gene uncertain. V lost 3 bases and J lost 6, with 11 bases in between. Per germline, CDR1 MDHEN and CDR2 SYDVKM. This CDR3 comprises 13 residues.

This clone was detected only a few times. The J gene is TRBJ2-2, the V gene TRBV15; tentative D call: TRBD2 (6 bases). Deletions cut 8 bases from V and 6 bases from J, with 13 bases between. CDR3 length equals 13 residues. Germline loops: CDR1 LNHNV, CDR2 YYDKDF (reference sequence). As DNA, the CDR3 is TGTGCCACCGGGTCGGGAGTGCCCGGGGAGCTGTTTTTT. Its protein product is CATGSGVPGELFF.

The chain uses TRBV29-1 and TRBJ2-7; TRBD1 might be the D (6 bases). The germline V gene has CDR1 SQVTM and CDR2 ANQGSEA. The V and J ends lost 5 bases and 6 bases respectively, with 17 bases between them. This CDR3 region has 13 residues. The CDR3 loop reads CSVRAKQGGEQYF. The DNA of the CDR3 is TGCAGCGTTCGGGCGAAACAGGGCGGCGAGCAGTACTTC.

The gene calls are TRBV9 and TRBJ1-6, with 10 bases matching TRBD1. V was pared by 0 bases and J by 10 bases, with 4 bases of the junction left unmatched. This CDR3 is built from 15 residues. CDR1 is SGDLS and CDR2 is YYNGEE in the germline V gene. CDR3 amino acids: CASSVGQGAFSPLHF. For the CDR3, the DNA is TGTGCCAGCAGCGTAGGACAGGGGGCGTTCTCACCCCTCCACTTT.

V is TRBV29-1 and J is TRBJ2-1; TRBD1 matches 10 bases. CDR1 is SQVTM and CDR2 is ANQGSEA in the germline V gene. The junction had 3 bases not matched to a gene; V was cut back by 4 bases and J by 6 bases. The CDR3 loop spans 13 amino acids. The CDR3 bases are TGCAGCGTTGGACAGGGGGCAGGCAATGAGCAGTTCTTC. Translated, it gives CSVGQGAGNEQFF.